The present T cell receptor (beta chain) was sequenced within a study of OX40 agonist ivuxolimab in advanced cancers. Details on this clone: Its antigen remains unidentified.

Study outcomes and limitations: Expanded peripheral T cells had an undetermined antigen specificity.

V trimming: 5 bases; J trimming: 4 bases; junction bases outside the gene matches: 11. Germline V CDR1 and CDR2: SGHVS, FQNEAQ. CDR3 length equals 17 residues. Profiled with immunoSEQ multiplex PCR; TCRdb holds only in-frame clones, not every one. The table shows some 97,000 clones, with approximately 90% occurring only once. The sequencing here drew on CD4+ or CD8+ T cells sorted from blood, taken in a trial of the OX40 agonist ivuxolimab. The chain is built from TRBV7-8 and TRBJ2-2; 9 nucleotides line up with TRBD1. The sequence was obtained from an adult with an advanced solid tumor such as melanoma, head and neck, liver or kidney cancer. The CDR3 reads CASSATGGAYSTGELFF. The CDR3 DNA follows: TGTGCCAGCAGCGCCACAGGGGGCGCTTATAGCACCGGGGAGCTGTTTTTT. Using reference TRBV7-8 and TRBJ2-2 for the parts outside the CDR3, the full variable domain is GAGVSQSPRYKVAKRGQDVALRCDPISGHVSLFWYQQALGQGPEFLTYFQNEAQLDKSGLPSDRFFAERPEGSVSTLKIQRTQQEDSAVYLCASSATGGAYSTGELFFGEGSRLTVL.